These T cell receptor beta chains were read from a single sample in a study of T cell changes during pregnancy in multiple sclerosis. Data came from immunoSEQ multiplex PCR; TCRdb stores just in-frame clones and leaves some out. The top ten clones hold approximately 1.2% of a sample with more than 55,000 clones, approximately 94% of them seen once. The sample in question was peripheral blood, obtained in the third trimester of pregnancy. The source of these receptors is a female donor with multiple sclerosis, enrolled in a pregnancy study. Each CDR3 is given with its conserved first and last residue. Expanded clones get a size class; other rows say once, few or many, or leave the size out.

V	J	size	CDR3
TRBV6-1	TRBJ1-3	.	CASSEARQFVSGNTIYF
TRBV10-3	TRBJ1-4	.	CAIRRTGENEKLFF
TRBV5-5	TRBJ1-5	.	CASSLAGMGSQPQHF
TRBV10-3	TRBJ1-4	.	CAISTGSEKLFF
TRBV29-1	TRBJ1-2	.	CSVEDRFYGYTF
TRBV7-9	TRBJ2-7	few	CASSFGPGQGGYEQYF
TRBV19	TRBJ1-4	.	CASRLTGRKKANEKLFF
TRBV27	TRBJ2-7	.	CASSPFVGLLPEQYF
TRBV27	TRBJ1-6	.	CASSLAGRGSPLHF
TRBV11-2	TRBJ1-4	.	CASSPGRAPTNEKLFF
TRBV18	TRBJ1-1	.	CASSQDPSTGSEAFF
TRBV13	TRBJ2-7	.	CASSLEDRVGYEQYF
TRBV19	TRBJ2-3	.	CASSSPRSGRRGTDTQYF
TRBV30	TRBJ1-3	.	CAWSQAGAMTGNTIYF
TRBV4-3	TRBJ2-3	once	CASSRLVGTGDSDTQYF
TRBV10-3	TRBJ2-5	.	CAISEHEASGQETQYF
TRBV30	TRBJ2-7	.	CAWSGRQGDGYEQYF
TRBV11-2	TRBJ2-3	.	CASSLVRRTDTQYF
TRBV27	TRBJ2-3	.	CASSSELAGGADTQYF
TRBV19	TRBJ1-1	.	CASSIVAGGQAFF
TRBV5-1	TRBJ2-7	.	CASSLAEGIGGTEQYF
TRBV18	TRBJ2-7	.	CASSRLQGAHEQYF
TRBV27	TRBJ2-1	.	CASSLVPSSYNEQFF
TRBV9	TRBJ2-3	.	CASSVGLAGVDTQYF
TRBV15	TRBJ2-7	.	CATSGHTSVSSYEQYF
TRBV25-1	TRBJ1-4	.	CASSELEEKLFF
TRBV5-1	TRBJ1-5	.	CASSPGQDNQPQHF
TRBV6-6	TRBJ2-1	once	CASKRGQGYNEQFF
TRBV5-1	TRBJ2-7	.	CASSLSGTEFSYEQYF
TRBV10-3	TRBJ2-5	.	CAISEGLSGRAGETQYF
TRBV11-1	TRBJ2-7	.	CASSLPPFAEQYF
TRBV4-3	TRBJ2-7	.	CASSQALLDRNYEQYF
TRBV6-6	TRBJ2-5	.	CASSQGDPTRKETQYF
TRBV12-2	TRBJ2-3	once	CASRCVGHRTGGTDTQYF
TRBV2	TRBJ2-5	.	CASGGDREETQYF
TRBV6-1	TRBJ2-3	.	CASIPGLSQDTQYF
TRBV14	TRBJ1-1	few	CASSHSGDTEAFF
TRBV6-5	TRBJ1-1	.	CASSPGGNTEAFF
TRBV30	TRBJ2-1	.	CAWSVSSGRCNEQFF
TRBV4-1	TRBJ2-1	.	CASSFRSSGDYNEQFF
TRBV30	TRBJ2-5	.	CAWSKISGSQQETQYF
TRBV5-1	TRBJ2-2	.	CASRSGLAGVVGELFF
TRBV11-2	TRBJ2-1	.	CASSPIGLAGVGEQFF
TRBV5-6	TRBJ2-7	.	CASSFWGDEQYF
TRBV2	TRBJ2-7	once	CASSEIRGHEQYF
TRBV6-5	TRBJ1-2	.	CASSYQPSTGTGGYTF
TRBV9	TRBJ2-7	.	CASSVPLAGEQYF
TRBV11-2	TRBJ1-3	.	CASSLGPSSGNTIYF
TRBV28	TRBJ2-7	.	CASSPSPSGMLQYF
TRBV7-9	TRBJ2-1	.	CASSSRLAGNYNEQFF
TRBV4-2	TRBJ1-2	.	CASSQDLGGNYGYTF
TRBV27	TRBJ1-1	.	CASSSGWNTEAFF
TRBV6-4	TRBJ1-1	once	CASSSGGAYTEAFF
TRBV6-1	TRBJ2-7	.	CASSVEGNHEQYF